This T cell receptor beta chain was obtained from a study of shared clonotypes between healthy human individuals. Study findings and constraints: When naive CD4 clonotypes were compared across several donors, about 5% were shared.

Clones were read by immunoSEQ multiplex PCR, and TCRdb kept only the in-frame ones, dropping some. There are around 1.9 million clones in the sample; about 93% occur only once, and about 1.8% lies in the top ten. The CDR3 loop spans 14 amino acids. Losses at the gene ends were 6 bases for V and 6 bases for J; bases not matched to a gene: 6. Germline assignment: CDR1 WNHNN and CDR2 SYGVQD (reference sequence). This clone turned up a few times. What it recognizes is unknown. Naive CD8 cells lacked CD45RO and underwent positive selection for CCR7, leaving out terminally differentiated effector memory CD45RA+ cells.

Sequenced material: naive CD8+ T cells from PBMCs. This TCR derives from a man between 18 and 29 years old in good health. Some clones in this sample may be carry-over from other donors' samples. The V call is TRBV10-1, the J call TRBJ2-2; the match to TRBD2 covers 8 bases. The CDR3 DNA is TGCGCCAGCAGCCCAGGGACTAGTCCCGGGGAGCTGTTTTTT. It encodes CASSPGTSPGELFF.